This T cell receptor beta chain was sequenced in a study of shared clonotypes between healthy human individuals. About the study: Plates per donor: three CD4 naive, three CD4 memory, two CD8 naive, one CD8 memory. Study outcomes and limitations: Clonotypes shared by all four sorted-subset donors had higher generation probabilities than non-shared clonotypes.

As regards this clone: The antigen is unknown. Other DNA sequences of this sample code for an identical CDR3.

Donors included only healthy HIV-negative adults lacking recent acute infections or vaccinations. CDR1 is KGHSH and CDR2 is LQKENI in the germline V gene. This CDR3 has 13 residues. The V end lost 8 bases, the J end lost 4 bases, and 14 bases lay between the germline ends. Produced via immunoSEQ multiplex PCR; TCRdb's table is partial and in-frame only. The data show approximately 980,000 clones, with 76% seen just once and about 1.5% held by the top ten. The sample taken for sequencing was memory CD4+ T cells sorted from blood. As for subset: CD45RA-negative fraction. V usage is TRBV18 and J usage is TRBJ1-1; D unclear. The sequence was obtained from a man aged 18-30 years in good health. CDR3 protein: CASSPGRSTEAFF. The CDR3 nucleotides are TGTGCCAGCAGCCCGGGGAGGAGCACTGAAGCTTTCTTT.